The 10 T cell receptor beta chains listed next were all sequenced from one sample in a study of cytomegalovirus exposure and HLA in healthy donors. The PCR employed 60 Vbeta primers together with 13 Jbeta primers. Method: immunoSEQ multiplex PCR; TCRdb's copy keeps in-frame clones and lacks some. This sample has 85,000 to 130,000 clones, with roughly four fifths found just once. The source material was PBMCs. The source of these receptors is a woman aged 45 to 65 in good health and CMV-seropositive.

The rearrangement joins TRBV28 to TRBJ2-2, with D uncertain. V lost 4 bases and J lost 5, with 14 bases in between. Germline V gene sequence: CDR1 MDHEN, CDR2 SYDVKM. This CDR3 is built from 15 residues. DNA of the CDR3: TGTGCCAGCAGTTCGTTCGGGTCTCTTACCGGGGAGCTGTTTTTT. It yields the protein CASSSFGSLTGELFF.

This chain uses TRBV30 with TRBJ2-7; D unresolved. The CDR3 is made up of 11 amino acids. Germline V gives CDR1 GTSNPN, CDR2 SVGIG (reference sequence). V lost 2 bases, J lost 6 bases, and 8 bases lay in between. The CDR3 region has the DNA TGTGCCTGGAGTATCCCGGGCGAGCAGTACTTC. As protein: CAWSIPGEQYF.

The count of this clone is one. V and J are TRBV5-1 and TRBJ2-1; D is possibly TRBD1 (6 bases). The length of the CDR3 is 12 residues. Trimming took off 0 bases at V and 14 bases at J, with 12 bases between the two ends. Germline V CDR1 and CDR2: SGHRS, YFSETQ. The CDR3 here is CASSLEGRGKFF. The CDR3 nucleotides are TGCGCCAGCAGCTTGGAAGGCAGGGGAAAGTTCTTC. The full variable domain, its missing parts supplied by reference TRBV5-1 and TRBJ2-1, is KAGVTQTPRYLIKTRGQQVTLSCSPISGHRSVSWYQQTPGQGLQFLFEYFSETQRNKGNFPGRFSGRQFSNSRSEMNVSTLELGDSALYLCASSLEGRGKFFGPGTRLTVL.

This clone was found many times. The gene calls are TRBV19 and TRBJ1-1; 11 positions match TRBD1. Germline V lookup: CDR1 LNHDA, CDR2 SQIVND (reference sequence). J was trimmed by 1 base and V by 10 bases; bases with no gene match: 5. The CDR3 runs to 14 residues. The chain's CDR3 is CATRTGGRNTEAFF. DNA of the CDR3: TGTGCCACTAGGACAGGGGGCCGGAACACTGAAGCTTTCTTT.

The V call is TRBV27, the J call TRBJ2-7; perhaps TRBD1 as D (6 bases). CDR3 length: 17 residues. Trimming shortened V by 4 bases and J by 2 bases, and 21 bases separated the two germline ends. CDR1 and CDR2 (germline): MNHEY, SMNVEV (reference sequence). The CDR3 loop is CASSYSSQGLKAYEQYF. DNA for the CDR3: TGTGCCAGCAGTTACTCCTCCCAGGGGCTCAAGGCCTACGAGCAGTACTTC.

The V gene is TRBV9, the J gene TRBJ2-7; TRBD2 matches 8 bases. Germline V gives CDR1 SGDLS, CDR2 YYNGEE. J was trimmed by 7 bases and V by 2 bases; bases with no gene match: 8. The CDR3 runs to 14 residues. The CDR3, as DNA: TGTGCCAGCAGCGTGCGCGGGGGGCCGGAAGAGCAGTACTTC. It codes for CASSVRGGPEEQYF.

This chain uses TRBV7-9 with TRBJ1-1; maybe TRBD1 (6 bases). CDR1 is SEHNR and CDR2 is FQNEAQ in the germline V gene (reference sequence). Deletions cut 5 bases from V and 2 bases from J, with 9 bases between. The CDR3 has 13 amino acids. The DNA of the CDR3 is TGTGCCAGCAGCACAGGGTTCAACACTGAAGCTTTCTTT. Encoded protein: CASSTGFNTEAFF.

This chain joins TRBV25-1 and TRBJ2-2, with D possibly TRBD1 on 6 matching bases. The length of the CDR3 is 18 residues. V gave up 1 base and J gave up 1 base, with 16 bases separating them. The V gene's germline CDR1 is MGHDK and CDR2 SYGVNS. CDR3 loop: CASSELGTTKGNTGELFF. CDR3 coding DNA: TGTGCCAGCAGTGAATTGGGGACAACGAAGGGGAACACCGGGGAGCTGTTTTTT.

V usage is TRBV11-3 and J usage is TRBJ2-1; D possibly corresponds to TRBD2 (5 bases). Trimming cost V 0 bases and J 10 bases, with 10 bases left between them. There are 13 residues in the CDR3. Germline V gene data show CDR1 as SGHNT and CDR2 as YENEEA. The DNA for the CDR3 is TGTGCCAGCAGCTTAGATTTTGGAGGCGAGCAGTTCTTC. It is translated as CASSLDFGGEQFF.

The gene calls are TRBV27 and TRBJ2-1; 11 bases are shared with TRBD1. The CDR3 covers 17 residues. CDR1 and CDR2 (germline): MNHEY, SMNVEV (reference sequence). Trimming cost V 6 bases and J 5 bases; bases outside gene matches: 12. The DNA of the CDR3 is TGTGCCAGCAGCTTGGGACAGGGGGTCCCTATCGACAATGAGCAGTTCTTC. Translating it yields CASSLGQGVPIDNEQFF.